Below are 14 T cell receptor beta chains sequenced from a single sample in a study of CXCR3-negative and CXCR3-positive naive CD8 T cells. General study findings and limits: Higher TRB CDR3 hydrophobicity marked CXCR3-positive naive cells relative to CXCR3-negative naive cells.

Their cognate antigens are unknown. With UMI labels, 5' RACE was used to prepare the TRB cDNA libraries. TCRdb reprocessed the 5' RACE reads; each CDR3 protein has one entry and no DNA is given. In total, the table holds 90,000 to 150,000 distinct CDR3 sequences. Sequences were obtained from naive CXCR3+ CD8+ T cells from blood. Subset defined: CD45RO-CCR7+CD27+CD95- naive CD8+ T cells expressing CXCR3 (TNR3+). The origin of the receptors is a human donor in good health. Some clones in this sample may be carry-over from other donors' samples.

The rearrangement links TRBV19 to TRBJ1-5; no DNA is available, so the TRBD1 call from TCRdb remains unchecked. Germline V CDR1 and CDR2: LNHDA, SQIVND (reference sequence). This CDR3 is 17 amino acids long. CDR3 sequence: CAISNPNRGLSNQPQHF.

V and J are TRBV4-1 and TRBJ2-7; TCRdb's D gene call, TRBD2, goes unchecked for lack of DNA. The CDR3 totals 14 residues. Germline CDR1 reads MGHRA; CDR2 reads YSYEKL. The CDR3 loop reads CASSQGTSSRAQYF.

This chain joins TRBV4-1 and TRBJ2-2; TCRdb's D call of TRBD2 is untestable without DNA. The germline CDR1 and CDR2 sequences are MGHRA and YSYEKL. This CDR3 has 22 residues. The CDR3 here is CASSQFKIGSGLRGGYTGELFF.

The rearrangement uses TRBV29-1 and TRBJ1-2. The germline V gene has CDR1 SQVTM and CDR2 ANQGSEA. This CDR3 is 13 amino acids long. CDR3 amino acids: CSGGPLGSIGYTF.

The chain is built from TRBV14 and TRBJ2-7. The CDR3 loop spans 14 amino acids. Germline V CDR1 and CDR2: SGHDN, FVKESK. CDR3: CASSQDRNSYEQYF.

The J gene is TRBJ2-5, the V gene TRBV28; TCRdb's D call of TRBD1 is untestable without DNA. Germline CDR1 reads MDHEN; CDR2 reads SYDVKM. This CDR3 comprises 15 residues. The CDR3 is CASSTPGPTTETQYF.

The chain links TRBV29-1 to TRBJ2-7; absent DNA, TCRdb's TRBD1 call cannot be checked. CDR1 is SQVTM and CDR2 is ANQGSEA in the germline V gene. This CDR3 is built from 12 residues. The CDR3 region is CSGGQGAYEQYF.

The chain joins TRBV20-1 to TRBJ2-1; with no DNA, the TCRdb D assignment of TRBD1 cannot be verified. Germline V CDR1 and CDR2: DFQATT, SNEGSKA (reference sequence). This CDR3 has 14 amino acids. The CDR3 spells CSASAQGGYNEQFF.

The V call is TRBV28, the J call TRBJ2-3; TCRdb names TRBD1, which stays unverified in the absence of DNA. Germline values: CDR1 MDHEN, CDR2 SYDVKM. The CDR3 extends over 21 amino acids. The CDR3 spells CASSGSFGTPRLAFGWDTQYF.

V gene TRBV28 combines with J gene TRBJ2-7. The CDR3 has 13 residues. The germline V gene encodes CDR1 MDHEN and CDR2 SYDVKM. CDR3 protein: CASSLWQAYEQYF.

The chain carries TRBV28 and TRBJ2-1. CDR1 MDHEN and CDR2 SYDVKM come from the germline V gene. The CDR3 runs to 17 residues. The chain's CDR3 is CASSYQLGGGVYNEQFF.

This sequence joins TRBV29-1 and TRBJ1-1; lacking DNA, the TRBD1 call made by TCRdb goes unchecked. CDR3 length: 13 amino acids. Germline lookup yields CDR1 SQVTM and CDR2 ANQGSEA. The CDR3: CSVEQGVFPEAFF. Complete variable domain (other parts from reference TRBV29-1 and TRBJ1-1): SAVISQKPSRDICQRGTSLTIQCQVDSQVTMMFWYRQQPGQSLTLIATANQGSEATYESGFVIDKFPISRPNLTFSTLTVSNMSPEDSSIYLCSVEQGVFPEAFFGQGTRLTVV.

J is TRBJ1-2 and V is TRBV9. There are 13 residues in the CDR3. From germline, CDR1 is SGDLS and CDR2 YYNGEE. CDR3 sequence reads: CASSVGSANGYTF.

CDR3 in amino acids: CASSLGTGGSLYNEQFF. This rearrangement joins TRBV7-9 to TRBJ2-1; TCRdb's D call of TRBD1 is untestable without DNA. The germline V gene has CDR1 SEHNR and CDR2 FQNEAQ (reference sequence). The CDR3 spans 17 residues.